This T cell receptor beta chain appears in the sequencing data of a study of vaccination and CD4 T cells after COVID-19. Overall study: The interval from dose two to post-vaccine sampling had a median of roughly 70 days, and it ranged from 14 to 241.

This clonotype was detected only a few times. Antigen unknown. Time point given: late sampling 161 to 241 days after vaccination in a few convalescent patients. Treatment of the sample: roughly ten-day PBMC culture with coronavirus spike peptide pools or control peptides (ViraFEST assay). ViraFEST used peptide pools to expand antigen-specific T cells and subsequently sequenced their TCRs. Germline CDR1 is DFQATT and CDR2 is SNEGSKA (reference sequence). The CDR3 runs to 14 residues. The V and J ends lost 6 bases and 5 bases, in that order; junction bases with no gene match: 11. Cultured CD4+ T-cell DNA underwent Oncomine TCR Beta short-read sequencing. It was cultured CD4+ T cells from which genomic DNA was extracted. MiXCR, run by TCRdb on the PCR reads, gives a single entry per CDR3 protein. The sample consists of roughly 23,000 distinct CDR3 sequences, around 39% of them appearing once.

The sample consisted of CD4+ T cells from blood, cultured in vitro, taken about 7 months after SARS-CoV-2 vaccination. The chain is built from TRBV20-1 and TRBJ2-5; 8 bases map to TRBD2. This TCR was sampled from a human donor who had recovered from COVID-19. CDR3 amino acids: CSASREGVRETQYF. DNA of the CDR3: TGCAGTGCATCTCGGGAGGGCGTAAGGGAGACCCAGTACTTC.